Following are 22 T cell receptor beta chains from one sample sequenced in a study of T cell responses to AZD1222 COVID-19 vaccine. Produced via immunoSEQ multiplex PCR; TCRdb's table is partial and in-frame only. The table includes approximately 100,000 clones, 70% to 90% detected once. The source was peripheral blood, collected 28 days after the second AZD1222 dose. Receptors originate from an adult who received the AZD1222 COVID-19 vaccine.

V usage is TRBV28 and J usage is TRBJ1-2; 10 bases are a match to TRBD1. With 4 bases clipped from V and 8 bases from J, the junction kept 4 bases outside the gene matches. This CDR3 is built from 13 residues. Germline CDR1 MDHEN, CDR2 SYDVKM. This chain's CDR3 is CASSWDRGPGYTF. In DNA, the CDR3 is TGTGCCAGCAGTTGGGACAGGGGTCCGGGCTACACCTTC.

The gene calls are TRBV20-1 and TRBJ1-2; D is possibly TRBD1 (5 bases). Germline CDR1 DFQATT, CDR2 SNEGSKA (reference sequence). The CDR3 spans 11 residues. V lost 6 bases and J 7 bases, leaving 12 bases between the germline ends. The CDR3 region is CSAVRGFGYTF. CDR3 nucleotides: TGCAGTGCGGTGAGGGGCTTTGGCTACACCTTC.

This chain joins TRBV5-1 and TRBJ1-5; D is unresolved. The V gene lost 0 bases and the J gene lost 0 bases, with 7 bases spanning the gap. Germline CDR1 reads SGHRS; CDR2 reads YFSETQ. CDR3 length: 15 amino acids. CDR3 nucleotide sequence: TGCGCCAGCAGCTTGGCGGGGAATAGCAATCAGCCCCAGCATTTT. Translated: CASSLAGNSNQPQHF.

The V and J genes are TRBV19 and TRBJ2-2; D unclear. Germline V gene data show CDR1 as LNHDA and CDR2 as SQIVND (reference sequence). The CDR3 is 16 amino acids. With 7 bases removed from V and 2 bases from J, the gap between germline ends came to 17 bases. The CDR3 DNA reads as TGTGCCAGTACGGTTCCTTCAACGTCAAACACCGGGGAGCTGTTTTTT. It translates to CASTVPSTSNTGELFF. The whole variable domain, filled in from reference TRBV19 and TRBJ2-2, reads DGGITQSPKYLFRKEGQNVTLSCEQNLNHDAMYWYRQDPGQGLRLIYYSQIVNDFQKGDIAEGYSVSREKKESFPLTVTSAQKNPTAFYLCASTVPSTSNTGELFFGEGSRLTVL.

The V gene is TRBV6-6, the J gene TRBJ2-6; D ambiguous. Looked up from germline, CDR1 is MNHNY and CDR2 is SVGAGI (reference sequence). The CDR3 has 14 amino acids. Trimming pared 6 bases from V and 3 bases from J, leaving 9 bases between. The CDR3 region is CASSDLSGANVLTF. CDR3 coding DNA: TGTGCCAGCAGCGACTTAAGTGGGGCCAACGTCCTGACTTTC.

The chain carries TRBV28 and TRBJ2-3, with unresolved D. The CDR3 contains 12 residues. CDR1 and CDR2 (germline): MDHEN, SYDVKM. The V end was cut by 6 bases, the J end by 5 bases, with 9 bases between. DNA for the CDR3: TGTGCCAGCAGCCTCCCCCGAGATACGCAGTATTTT. Protein product: CASSLPRDTQYF.

The chain combines TRBV5-6 with TRBJ2-1; 11 positions match TRBD2. The CDR3 is 17 residues long. Germline V gives CDR1 SGHDT, CDR2 YYEEEE. V lost 6 bases, J lost 7 bases, and 15 bases stayed unmatched. The DNA of the CDR3 is TGTGCCAGCAACCCCAAAGTTTTGGGACTAGCGGATAATGAGCAGTTCTTC. Translating gives CASNPKVLGLADNEQFF.

This chain links TRBV28 with TRBJ2-2; no firm D call. The V end lost 4 bases, the J end lost 0 bases, and 9 bases lay between the germline ends. The CDR3 covers 15 residues. Germline V lookup: CDR1 MDHEN, CDR2 SYDVKM. The CDR3 sequence is CASSSLSTNTGELFF. For the CDR3, the DNA is TGTGCCAGCAGTTCGTTATCGACGAACACCGGGGAGCTGTTTTTT.

Worth noting for this clone: One junction end disagrees with the germline gene, perhaps due to a read error. The chain carries TRBV27 and TRBJ1-2; D remains unclear. Germline assignment: CDR1 MNHEY and CDR2 SMNVEV (reference sequence). There are 13 residues in the CDR3. The CDR3 sequence is CASSLRWMDNPIF. CDR3 sequence (DNA): TGTGCCAGCAGTCTCAGGTGGATGGATAATCCCATATTC.

The chain combines TRBV18 with TRBJ1-4, with D maybe TRBD1 (5 bases). The CDR3 extends over 12 amino acids. The V gene's germline CDR1 is KGHSH and CDR2 LQKENI. With 3 bases removed from V and 12 bases from J, the gap between germline ends came to 11 bases. The CDR3 coding sequence is TGTGCCAGCTCACCTTACCGGGACGAACTGTTTTTT. Protein sequence: CASSPYRDELFF.

V and J are TRBV6-1 and TRBJ1-6; D is unresolved. Trimming removed 2 bases from V and 9 bases from J, with 17 bases in between. The germline CDR1 and CDR2 sequences are MNHNS and SASEGT. The CDR3 is 16 amino acids. The CDR3 here is CASSESIRVLGSPLHF. The CDR3, as DNA: TGTGCCAGCAGTGAATCTATCAGAGTGTTAGGTTCACCCCTCCACTTT.

J is TRBJ1-6 and V is TRBV2; no clear D. The CDR3 length is 16 residues. V shed 3 bases and J shed 6 bases, with 15 bases lying between them. Germline V lookup: CDR1 SNHLY, CDR2 FYNNEI. The CDR3 loop is CASSENGVALNSPLHF. CDR3 DNA: TGTGCCAGCAGTGAGAATGGGGTGGCACTTAATTCACCCCTCCACTTT.

This rearrangement joins TRBV7-3 to TRBJ2-1; TRBD2 matches at 7 bases. The germline CDR1 and CDR2 sequences are SGHTA and FQGTGA. The V segment lost 5 bases and the J segment 5 bases; nucleotides outside the gene matches: 6. This CDR3 contains 14 residues. CDR3 in amino acids: CASSLGLVDNEQFF. The CDR3 nucleotides are TGTGCCAGCAGCCTTGGACTAGTGGACAATGAGCAGTTCTTC.

The genes are TRBV13 and TRBJ1-1; D might be TRBD1 (6 bases). Germline V gene data show CDR1 as PRHDT and CDR2 as FYEKMQ (reference sequence). The CDR3 is made up of 14 amino acids. Trimming took 3 bases from V and 0 from J, leaving 8 bases between them. CDR3 bases: TGTGCCAGCAGCTTCGGACAGTTGAACACTGAAGCTTTCTTT. Translating it yields CASSFGQLNTEAFF. The whole variable domain, remainder taken from reference TRBV13 and TRBJ1-1, is AAGVIQSPRHLIKEKRETATLKCYPIPRHDTVYWYQQGPGQDPQFLISFYEKMQSDKGSIPDRFSAQQFSDYHSELNMSSLELGDSALYFCASSFGQLNTEAFFGQGTRLTVV.

J is TRBJ1-2 and V is TRBV7-8; tentative D call: TRBD1 (6 bases). The CDR3 is 14 residues long. V was cut by 1 base and J by 8 bases, with 14 bases left in between. Germline V gene data show CDR1 as SGHVS and CDR2 as FQNEAQ. The CDR3 sequence: CASSLESGVGGYTF. The CDR3 bases are TGTGCCAGCAGCTTAGAATCAGGGGTGGGCGGCTACACCTTC.

This chain connects TRBV2 to TRBJ1-6; tentative D call: TRBD1 (5 bases). Germline lookup yields CDR1 SNHLY and CDR2 FYNNEI. Trimming shortened V by 2 bases and J by 10 bases, and 12 bases separated the two germline ends. CDR3 length: 14 residues. The DNA for the CDR3 is TGTGCCAGCAGTGAATACGGGACCGAATCACCCCTCCACTTT. Translated: CASSEYGTESPLHF. Variable domain in full (rest from reference TRBV2 and TRBJ1-6): EPEVTQTPSHQVTQMGQEVILRCVPISNHLYFYWYRQILGQKVEFLVSFYNNEISEKSEIFDDQFSVERPDGSNFTLKIRSTKLEDSAMYFCASSEYGTESPLHFGNGTRLTVT.

The V and J genes are TRBV19 and TRBJ1-2; 9 bases are a match to TRBD1. Germline CDR1 is LNHDA and CDR2 is SQIVND (reference sequence). V trimming: 5 bases; J trimming: 8 bases; junction bases outside the gene matches: 9. The length of the CDR3 is 14 residues. CDR3 nucleotides: TGTGCCAGTAGTGGCCGGGACAGGGATTGGGGCTACACCTTC. This gives the protein CASSGRDRDWGYTF. Combining the CDR3 with reference TRBV19 and TRBJ1-2 gives the whole variable domain DGGITQSPKYLFRKEGQNVTLSCEQNLNHDAMYWYRQDPGQGLRLIYYSQIVNDFQKGDIAEGYSVSREKKESFPLTVTSAQKNPTAFYLCASSGRDRDWGYTFGSGTRLTVV.

The genes are TRBV3-1 (or the pseudogene TRBV3-2) and TRBJ2-7; 10 bases match TRBD2. With V trimmed by 4 bases and J by 4 bases, 4 bases remained unmatched. The germline V gene has CDR1 LGHDT and CDR2 YNNKEL (reference sequence). The CDR3 is made up of 14 amino acids. This chain's CDR3 is CASSLAGGRYEQYF. The CDR3 DNA follows: TGTGCCAGCAGCCTAGCGGGAGGAAGGTACGAGCAGTACTTC.

The V and J genes are TRBV19 and TRBJ1-5; perhaps TRBD1 as D (6 bases). Between the trimmed V and J ends, which lost 5 bases and 5 bases, there was a span of 16 bases. The CDR3 spans 15 residues. Germline CDR1 and CDR2: LNHDA and SQIVND (reference sequence). CDR3 region: CASSGLQGWDQPQHF. For the CDR3, the DNA is TGTGCCAGTAGTGGCCTACAGGGCTGGGATCAGCCCCAGCATTTT.

The genes are TRBV7-9 and TRBJ1-5; no reliable D call. CDR1 and CDR2 from the germline V gene are SEHNR and FQNEAQ (reference sequence). The CDR3 has 14 amino acids. V lost 5 bases and J lost 6, with 14 bases in between. This chain's CDR3 is CASSATGLGQPQHF. The CDR3 DNA sequence: TGTGCCAGCAGCGCGACCGGACTAGGTCAGCCCCAGCATTTT.

This clone has just a few counts. The chain uses TRBV18 and TRBJ2-5; D is possibly TRBD1 (5 bases). In germline, CDR1 is KGHSH, CDR2 LQKENI. The CDR3 totals 14 residues. The V end lost 0 bases, the J end lost 3 bases, and 8 bases lay between the germline ends. The CDR3 loop is CASSPPGREETQYF. CDR3 DNA sequence: TGTGCCAGCTCACCACCGGGCAGGGAAGAGACCCAGTACTTC.

This chain links TRBV28 with TRBJ2-3, with TRBD2 matching 9 bases. With V trimmed by 11 bases and J by 5 bases, 8 bases remained unmatched. Germline assignment: CDR1 MDHEN and CDR2 SYDVKM. The CDR3 extends over 13 amino acids. CDR3 bases: TGTGCCTCTGCGAAGCGGGAGGTAGATACGCAGTATTTT. Its protein product is CASAKREVDTQYF. Full variable domain (remainder filled in from reference TRBV28 and TRBJ2-3): DVKVTQSSRYLVKRTGEKVFLECVQDMDHENMFWYRQDPGLGLRLIYFSYDVKMKEKGDIPEGYSVSREKKERFSLILESASTNQTSMYLCASAKREVDTQYFGPGTRLTVL.